The 21 T cell receptor beta chains in this list originate from one sample, sequenced in a study of blood T cell repertoires in COVID-19. Generated by immunoSEQ multiplex PCR, the TCRdb table keeps only in-frame clones and is missing some. There are approximately 260,000 clones in the sample; about 86% occur only once, and approximately 4.5% lies in the top ten. The sequencing sample was made of PBMCs or T cells enriched from blood (not recorded which). These receptors originate from a man younger than 40 with acute COVID-19.

The chain combines TRBV10-3 with TRBJ1-2, with a possible D match to TRBD1 (6 bases). The length of the CDR3 is 14 residues. The germline V gene has CDR1 ENHRY and CDR2 SYGVKD. Trimming removed 4 bases from V and 8 bases from J, with 17 bases in between. The CDR3 sequence: CAISAVQGLGGYTF. Written as DNA, the CDR3 is TGTGCCATCAGTGCCGTTCAGGGGCTGGGGGGCTACACCTTC.

The gene calls are TRBV27 and TRBJ2-5; 13 positions match TRBD2. CDR1 is MNHEY, CDR2 SMNVEV, per germline (reference sequence). The V segment lost 3 bases and the J segment 0 bases; nucleotides outside the gene matches: 7. The CDR3 runs to 18 residues. The CDR3 loop reads CASSLILAGGPDQETQYF. CDR3 nucleotide sequence: TGTGCCAGCAGTTTGATACTAGCGGGAGGGCCGGACCAAGAGACCCAGTACTTC.

CDR3: CASILAGSQPQHF. The CDR3 DNA follows: TGTGCCAGCATTCTCGCGGGTAGTCAGCCCCAGCATTTT. The chain is built from TRBV27 and TRBJ1-5, with D unclear. CDR1 MNHEY and CDR2 SMNVEV come from the germline V gene (reference sequence). The CDR3 contains 13 residues. Trimming cost V 7 bases and J 6 bases, with 13 bases left between them.

The V call is TRBV19, the J call TRBJ1-1; a possible D gene is TRBD1 (5 bases). The CDR3 length is 13 residues. The germline CDR1 and CDR2 sequences are LNHDA and SQIVND (reference sequence). V shed 6 bases and J shed 8 bases, with 16 bases lying between them. DNA for the CDR3: TGTGCCAGTAGCCCAGAAAGGGGAAGAGAAGCTTTCTTT. Amino acids: CASSPERGREAFF.

The CDR3 coding sequence is TGTGCCAGCAGCTCCTCCGGGACAGGATCCTACGAGCAGTACGTC. Protein: CASSSSGTGSYEQYV. The J gene is TRBJ2-7, the V gene TRBV11-2, with 8 bases that match TRBD1. Germline CDR1 SGHAT, CDR2 FQNNGV. Trimming took 4 bases from V and 1 from J; bases not matched to a gene: 6. The CDR3 runs to 15 residues.

The rearrangement uses TRBV29-1 and TRBJ2-1; D not resolved. Germline V CDR1 and CDR2: SQVTM, ANQGSEA. CDR3 length: 12 residues. V shed 4 bases and J shed 8 bases, with 12 bases lying between them. CDR3 loop: CSVARIDDEQFF. The CDR3 DNA reads TGCAGCGTTGCTAGAATAGACGATGAGCAGTTCTTC.

J is TRBJ1-4 and V is TRBV11-2, with 7 nucleotides matching TRBD1. CDR3 length: 16 residues. J was trimmed by 4 bases and V by 3 bases; bases with no gene match: 8. The germline V gene encodes CDR1 SGHAT and CDR2 FQNNGV. The CDR3 loop is CASSFTGQFINEKLFF. CDR3 sequence (DNA): TGTGCCAGCAGCTTTACGGGACAGTTTATTAATGAAAAACTGTTTTTT.

In regard to this clone: One junction end disagrees with the germline gene, perhaps due to a read error. The chain combines TRBV5-1 with TRBJ2-2; D may be TRBD1 (6 bases). The germline V gene encodes CDR1 SGHRS and CDR2 YFSETQ. There are 15 residues in the CDR3. The CDR3 sequence is CASSPQDRSLGELFF. CDR3 DNA sequence: TGTGCCAGCAGCCCACAGGACAGATCCCTCGGGGAGCTGTTTTTT.

This sequence joins TRBV6-2 or TRBV6-3 and TRBJ2-2, with 9 bases matching TRBD2. V lost 5 bases and J lost 1; bases outside the gene matches: 5. The CDR3 has 16 amino acids. Per the germline V gene, CDR1 is MNHEY and CDR2 is SVGEGT. The DNA of the CDR3 is TGTGCCAGCAGTATAGTACTAGCGGGGAACACCGGGGAGCTGTTTTTT. As protein: CASSIVLAGNTGELFF.

The chain links TRBV18 to TRBJ1-1, with 11 bases that match TRBD1. V was pared by 6 bases and J by 10 bases, with 10 bases of the junction left unmatched. The CDR3 is made up of 14 amino acids. From germline, CDR1 is KGHSH and CDR2 LQKENI. CDR3 in amino acids: CASSGRGQGGPAFF. The CDR3 coding sequence is TGTGCCAGCTCGGGCCGGGGACAGGGGGGTCCAGCTTTCTTT.

The rearrangement links TRBV28 to TRBJ1-5, with 7 bases aligning to TRBD1. After removal of 7 bases from V and 5 bases from J, the junction contained 8 bases not matched to a gene. Germline-derived CDR1 and CDR2 are MDHEN and SYDVKM. CDR3 length: 14 amino acids. CDR3 in amino acids: CASTRRQGHQPQHF. CDR3 nucleotides: TGTGCCAGCACTCGCAGACAGGGTCATCAGCCCCAGCATTTT.

The DNA for the CDR3 is TGTGCCAGTAGTGCTGGGGCAGTCGGCGGGGAGCTGTTTTTT. This gives the protein CASSAGAVGGELFF. The chain couples TRBV19 to TRBJ2-2, with D maybe TRBD1 (5 bases). This CDR3 contains 14 residues. Germline loops: CDR1 LNHDA, CDR2 SQIVND (reference sequence). V gave up 5 bases and J gave up 7 bases, with 14 bases separating them.

The J gene is TRBJ1-1, the V gene TRBV5-4; TRBD1 agrees at 10 bases. The CDR3 runs to 13 residues. CDR1 is SGHNT, CDR2 YYREEE, per germline (reference sequence). With 0 bases clipped from V and 14 bases from J, the junction kept 7 bases outside the gene matches. CDR3 nucleotide sequence: TGTGCCAGCAGCTTGGAATCATCGGGACAGGGGTTCTTT. Translating gives CASSLESSGQGFF.

The chain carries TRBV3-1 (or the pseudogene TRBV3-2) and TRBJ2-3; 8 positions agree with TRBD2. The CDR3 is made up of 14 amino acids. Germline lookup yields CDR1 LGHDT and CDR2 YNNKEL (reference sequence). The trim removed 3 bases at V and 6 bases at J, leaving 5 bases unmatched. The CDR3 sequence is CASSQAGGDDTQYF. DNA for the CDR3: TGTGCCAGCAGCCAGGCGGGGGGCGACGATACGCAGTATTTT.

This clone occurred once. V usage is TRBV15 and J usage is TRBJ1-5, with 7 bases lining up with TRBD1. Losses at the gene ends were 1 base for V and 11 bases for J; bases not matched to a gene: 2. Germline V gene data show CDR1 as LNHNV and CDR2 as YYDKDF (reference sequence). The length of the CDR3 is 12 residues. CDR3 sequence reads: CATSRADRAQHF. The CDR3 DNA reads as TGTGCCACCAGCAGAGCCGACAGGGCCCAGCATTTT.

The J gene is TRBJ2-2, the V gene TRBV6-5; D may be TRBD1 (6 bases). Germline V gene sequence: CDR1 MNHEY, CDR2 SVGAGI. The CDR3 totals 14 residues. Trimming cost V 6 bases and J 2 bases, with 10 bases left between them. The CDR3 sequence is CASRRTANTGELFF. The CDR3 bases are TGTGCCAGCAGACGGACAGCAAACACCGGGGAGCTGTTTTTT.

The chain links TRBV7-3 to TRBJ2-1; 8 nucleotides align to TRBD2. The CDR3 runs to 12 residues. V lost 3 bases and J lost 16; bases outside the gene matches: 8. Germline loops: CDR1 SGHTA, CDR2 FQGTGA. The DNA for the CDR3 is TGTGCCAGCAGCTTGTTCGGGAGGGCCTTATTCTTC. This sequence encodes CASSLFGRALFF.

CDR3 nucleotide sequence: TGTGCCAGCAGCTTGGCAGGGGCGAACACTGAAGCTTTCTTT. Residues: CASSLAGANTEAFF. The gene calls are TRBV5-4 and TRBJ1-1; D possibly corresponds to TRBD1 (6 bases). This CDR3 has 14 residues. Per the germline V gene, CDR1 is SGHNT and CDR2 is YYREEE (reference sequence). The V end lost 0 bases, the J end lost 1 base, and 7 bases lay between the germline ends. Looking up the rest from reference TRBV5-4 and TRBJ1-1 gives the full variable domain: ETGVTQSPTHLIKTRGQQVTLRCSSQSGHNTVSWYQQALGQGPQFIFQYYREEENGRGNFPPRFSGLQFPNYSSELNVNALELDDSALYLCASSLAGANTEAFFGQGTRLTVV.

V usage is TRBV28 and J usage is TRBJ2-3; the match to TRBD2 covers 13 bases. The CDR3 sequence is 15 residues long. V trimming: 5 bases; J trimming: 8 bases; junction bases outside the gene matches: 7. In germline, CDR1 is MDHEN, CDR2 SYDVKM. The CDR3 here is CASSRGTSGEGTQYF. The CDR3 nucleotides are TGTGCCAGCAGTCGAGGGACTAGCGGGGAAGGTACGCAGTATTTT.

The chain carries TRBV5-4 and TRBJ1-2; D perhaps matches TRBD1 (6 bases). The CDR3 length is 11 residues. Trimming took 6 bases from V and 8 from J, leaving 11 bases between them. Germline-derived CDR1 and CDR2 are SGHNT and YYREEE (reference sequence). The CDR3 DNA follows: TGTGCCAGCAAACAGGGCGGCGGCTACACCTTC. Its translation is CASKQGGGYTF.

A word on this clone: Other nucleotide sequences in the sample specify the same CDR3. V gene TRBV5-1 combines with J gene TRBJ2-4; TRBD2 matches at 7 bases. The CDR3 contains 15 residues. V was pared by 0 bases and J by 0 bases, with 0 bases of the junction left unmatched. Germline lookup yields CDR1 SGHRS and CDR2 YFSETQ. DNA for the CDR3: TGCGCCAGCAGCTTGGTAGCGGGAGCCAAAAACATTCAGTACTTC. Residues: CASSLVAGAKNIQYF.